The clone carrying this T cell receptor beta chain appeared once. The antigen remains undetermined. Samples: about 28 days before transplant, then days 30, 100 and 180 after. Generated by immunoSEQ multiplex PCR, the TCRdb table keeps only in-frame clones and is missing some. The sample yields under 10,000 clones, roughly 76% seen once. The data were taken from a study of T cell clonotyping in hematopoietic cell transplantation. Regarding the study as a whole: Few recipient clonotypes overlapped donors; over 95% were de novo at given depth. Graft donor and pretransplant recipient Inverse Simpson Index values predicted broader posttransplant TCR diversity.

V was cut by 5 bases and J by 1 base, with 14 bases left in between. The CDR3 spans 15 residues. CDR1 is MNHNS and CDR2 is SASEGT in the germline V gene. V gene TRBV6-1 combines with J gene TRBJ1-1, with TRBD1 as a possible D gene (6 bases). The sequences come from peripheral blood mononuclear cells, collected 180 days after allogeneic stem cell transplant. The sequence came from a female patient in her forties or fifties who had an allogeneic stem cell transplant from an unrelated donor, so the T cells may come from the graft donor. Some clones in this sample may be carry-over from other donors' samples. CDR3 bases: TGTGCCAGCAGTCCGTGGACAGCTTCGAACACTGAAGCTTTCTTT. Protein sequence: CASSPWTASNTEAFF.